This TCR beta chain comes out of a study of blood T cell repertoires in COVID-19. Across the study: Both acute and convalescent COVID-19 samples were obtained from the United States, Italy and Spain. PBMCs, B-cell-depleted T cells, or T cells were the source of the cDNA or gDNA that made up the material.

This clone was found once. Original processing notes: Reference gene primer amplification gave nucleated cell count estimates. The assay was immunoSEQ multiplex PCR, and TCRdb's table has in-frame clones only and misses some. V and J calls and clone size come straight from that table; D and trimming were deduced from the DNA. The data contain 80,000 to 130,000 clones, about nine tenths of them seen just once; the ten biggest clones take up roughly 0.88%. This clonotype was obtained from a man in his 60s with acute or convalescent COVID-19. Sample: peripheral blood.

CDR3 in amino acids: CASSLGSGPWEQYF. CDR3 nucleotides: TGCGCCAGCAGCTTGGGCAGCGGGCCCTGGGAGCAGTACTTC. The rearrangement joins TRBV5-1 to TRBJ2-7, with D perhaps TRBD2 (6 bases). V was shortened by 0 bases and J by 7 bases, with 14 bases between the two germline ends. The germline V gene has CDR1 SGHRS and CDR2 YFSETQ. The CDR3 covers 14 residues.